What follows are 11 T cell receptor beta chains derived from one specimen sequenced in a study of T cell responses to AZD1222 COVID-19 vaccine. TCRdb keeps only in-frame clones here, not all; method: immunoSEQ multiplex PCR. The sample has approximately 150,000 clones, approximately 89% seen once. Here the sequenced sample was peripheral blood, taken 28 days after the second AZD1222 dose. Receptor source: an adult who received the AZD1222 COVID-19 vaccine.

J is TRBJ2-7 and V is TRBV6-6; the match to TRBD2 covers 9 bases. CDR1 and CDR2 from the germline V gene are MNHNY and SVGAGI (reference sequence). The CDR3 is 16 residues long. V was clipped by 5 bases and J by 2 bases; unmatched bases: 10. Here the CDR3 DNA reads TGTGCCAGCAGTGCAGGGGTGGCTAGCGGGGCCTACGAGCAGTACTTC. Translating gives CASSAGVASGAYEQYF.

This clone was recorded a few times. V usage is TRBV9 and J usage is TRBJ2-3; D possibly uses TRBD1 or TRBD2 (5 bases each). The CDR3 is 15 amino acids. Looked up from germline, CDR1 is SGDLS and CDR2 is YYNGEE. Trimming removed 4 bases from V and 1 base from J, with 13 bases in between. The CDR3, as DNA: TGTGCCAGCAGCAGACGAGGGACCGGCACAGATACGCAGTATTTT. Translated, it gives CASSRRGTGTDTQYF.

CDR3 in amino acids: CASSSRQGAGANVLTF. The CDR3 DNA reads TGTGCCAGCAGCTCCAGACAGGGGGCAGGGGCCAACGTCCTGACTTTC. V usage is TRBV7-2 and J usage is TRBJ2-6; the match to TRBD1 covers 10 bases. CDR1 is SGHTA, CDR2 FQGNSA, per germline. V was pared by 4 bases and J by 4 bases, with 4 bases of the junction left unmatched. The CDR3 totals 16 residues.

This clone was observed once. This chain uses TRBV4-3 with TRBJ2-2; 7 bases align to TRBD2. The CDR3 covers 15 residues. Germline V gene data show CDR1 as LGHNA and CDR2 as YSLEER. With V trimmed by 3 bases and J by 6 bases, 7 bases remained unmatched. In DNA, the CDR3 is TGCGCCAGCAGCCAGCGGGAGTCTTTCGCCGGGGAGCTGTTTTTT. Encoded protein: CASSQRESFAGELFF.

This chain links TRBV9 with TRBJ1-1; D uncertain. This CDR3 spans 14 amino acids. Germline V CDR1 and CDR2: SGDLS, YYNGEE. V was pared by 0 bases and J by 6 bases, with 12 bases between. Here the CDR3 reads CASSVASNSPEAFF. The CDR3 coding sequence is TGTGCCAGCAGCGTAGCTAGTAACAGCCCTGAAGCTTTCTTT. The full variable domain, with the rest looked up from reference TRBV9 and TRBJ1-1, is DSGVTQTPKHLITATGQRVTLRCSPRSGDLSVYWYQQSLDQGLQFLIQYYNGEERAKGNILERFSAQQFPDLHSELNLSSLELGDSALYFCASSVASNSPEAFFGQGTRLTVV.

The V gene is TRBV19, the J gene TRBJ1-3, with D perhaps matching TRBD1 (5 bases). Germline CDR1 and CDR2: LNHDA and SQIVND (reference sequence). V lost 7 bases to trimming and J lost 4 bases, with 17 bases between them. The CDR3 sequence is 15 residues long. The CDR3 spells CASKQDLVPGNTIYF. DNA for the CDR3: TGTGCCAGTAAACAGGACCTTGTCCCCGGAAACACCATATATTTT.

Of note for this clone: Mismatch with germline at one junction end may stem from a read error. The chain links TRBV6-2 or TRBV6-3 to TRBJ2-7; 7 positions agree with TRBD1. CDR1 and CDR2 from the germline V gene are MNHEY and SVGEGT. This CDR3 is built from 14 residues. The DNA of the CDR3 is TGTGCCAGCAGTTATACACAGTCGGGACAGTTGAAGGTCTTC. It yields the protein CASSYTQSGQLKVF.

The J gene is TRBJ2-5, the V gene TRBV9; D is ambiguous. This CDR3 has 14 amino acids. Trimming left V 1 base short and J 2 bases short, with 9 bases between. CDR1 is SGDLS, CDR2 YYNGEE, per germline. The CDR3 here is CASSVSASQETQYF. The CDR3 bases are TGTGCCAGCAGCGTATCGGCTAGTCAAGAGACCCAGTACTTC.

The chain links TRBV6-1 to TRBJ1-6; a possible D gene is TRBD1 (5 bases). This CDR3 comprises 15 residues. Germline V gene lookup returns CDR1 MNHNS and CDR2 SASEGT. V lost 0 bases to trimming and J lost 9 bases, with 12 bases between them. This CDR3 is CASSEAQGVPSPLHF. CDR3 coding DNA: TGTGCCAGCAGTGAAGCGCAAGGGGTGCCTTCACCCCTCCACTTT.

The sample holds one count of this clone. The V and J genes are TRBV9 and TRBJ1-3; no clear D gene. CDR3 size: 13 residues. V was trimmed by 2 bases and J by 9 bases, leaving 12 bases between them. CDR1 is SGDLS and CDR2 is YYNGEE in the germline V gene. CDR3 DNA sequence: TGTGCCAGCAGCGTGACGGCGGCGGGCACCATATATTTT. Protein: CASSVTAAGTIYF.

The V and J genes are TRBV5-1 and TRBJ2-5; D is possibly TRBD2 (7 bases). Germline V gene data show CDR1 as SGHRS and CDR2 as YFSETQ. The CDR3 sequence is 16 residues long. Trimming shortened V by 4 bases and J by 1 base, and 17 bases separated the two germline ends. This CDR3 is CASSGLEGGPQETQYF. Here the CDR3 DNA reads TGCGCCAGCAGCGGACTAGAGGGGGGCCCCCAAGAGACCCAGTACTTC.